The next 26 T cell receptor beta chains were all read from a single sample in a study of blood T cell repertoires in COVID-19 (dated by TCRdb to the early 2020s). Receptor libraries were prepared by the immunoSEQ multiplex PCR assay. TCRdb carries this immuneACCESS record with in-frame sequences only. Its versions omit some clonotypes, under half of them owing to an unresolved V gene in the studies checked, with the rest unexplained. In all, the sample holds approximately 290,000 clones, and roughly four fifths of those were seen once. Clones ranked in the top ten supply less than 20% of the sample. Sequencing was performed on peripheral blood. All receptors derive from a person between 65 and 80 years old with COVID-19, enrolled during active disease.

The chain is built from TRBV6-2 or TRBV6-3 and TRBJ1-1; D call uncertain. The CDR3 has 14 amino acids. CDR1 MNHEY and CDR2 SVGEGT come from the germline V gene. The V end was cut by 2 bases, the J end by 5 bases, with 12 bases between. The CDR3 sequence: CASSYGRVGTEAFF. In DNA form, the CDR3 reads TGTGCCAGCAGTTACGGGAGGGTTGGGACTGAAGCTTTCTTT.

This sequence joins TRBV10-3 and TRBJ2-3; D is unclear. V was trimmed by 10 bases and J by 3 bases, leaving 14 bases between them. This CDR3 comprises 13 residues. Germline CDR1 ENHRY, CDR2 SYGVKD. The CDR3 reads CATRRLETDTQYF. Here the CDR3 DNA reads TGTGCCACCAGGAGATTAGAAACAGATACGCAGTATTTT.

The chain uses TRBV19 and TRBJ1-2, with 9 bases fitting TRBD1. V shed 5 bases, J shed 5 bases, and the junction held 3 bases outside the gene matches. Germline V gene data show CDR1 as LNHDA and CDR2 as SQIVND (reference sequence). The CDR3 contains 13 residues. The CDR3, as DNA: TGTGCCAGTAGTGTACAGGGGGCGTATGGCTACACCTTC. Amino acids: CASSVQGAYGYTF.

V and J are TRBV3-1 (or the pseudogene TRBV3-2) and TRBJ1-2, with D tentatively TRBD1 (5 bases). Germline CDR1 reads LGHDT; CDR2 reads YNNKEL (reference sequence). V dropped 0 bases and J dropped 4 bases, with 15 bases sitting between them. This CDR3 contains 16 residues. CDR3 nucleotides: TGTGCCAGCAGCCAAGATCTCGTACAGGCTGGCTATGGCTACACCTTC. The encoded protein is CASSQDLVQAGYGYTF.

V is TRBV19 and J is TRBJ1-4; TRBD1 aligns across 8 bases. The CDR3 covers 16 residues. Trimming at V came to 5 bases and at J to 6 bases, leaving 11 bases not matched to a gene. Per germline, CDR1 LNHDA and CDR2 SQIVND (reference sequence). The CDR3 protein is CASSPATGARHEKLFF. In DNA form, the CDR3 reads TGTGCCAGTAGTCCTGCGACAGGGGCCAGGCATGAAAAACTGTTTTTT. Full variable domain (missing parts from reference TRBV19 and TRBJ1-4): DGGITQSPKYLFRKEGQNVTLSCEQNLNHDAMYWYRQDPGQGLRLIYYSQIVNDFQKGDIAEGYSVSREKKESFPLTVTSAQKNPTAFYLCASSPATGARHEKLFFGSGTQLSVL.

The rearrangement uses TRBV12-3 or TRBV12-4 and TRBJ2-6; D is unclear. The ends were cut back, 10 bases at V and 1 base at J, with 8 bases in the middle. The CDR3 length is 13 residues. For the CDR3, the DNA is TGTGCCACCCTACCTTCTGGGGCCAACGTCCTGACTTTC. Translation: CATLPSGANVLTF.

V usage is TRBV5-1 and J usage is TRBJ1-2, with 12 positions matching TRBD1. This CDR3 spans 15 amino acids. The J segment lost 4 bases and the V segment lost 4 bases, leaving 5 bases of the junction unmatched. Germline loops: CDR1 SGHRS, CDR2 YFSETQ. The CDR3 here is CASSGPGQGAYGYTF. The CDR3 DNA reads TGCGCCAGCAGCGGCCCGGGACAGGGGGCCTATGGCTACACCTTC. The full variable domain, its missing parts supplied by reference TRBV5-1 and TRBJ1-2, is KAGVTQTPRYLIKTRGQQVTLSCSPISGHRSVSWYQQTPGQGLQFLFEYFSETQRNKGNFPGRFSGRQFSNSRSEMNVSTLELGDSALYLCASSGPGQGAYGYTFGSGTRLTVV.

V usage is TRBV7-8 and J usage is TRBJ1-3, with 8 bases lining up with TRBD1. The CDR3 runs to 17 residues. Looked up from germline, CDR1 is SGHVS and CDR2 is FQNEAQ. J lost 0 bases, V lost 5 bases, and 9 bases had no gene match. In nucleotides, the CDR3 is TGTGCCAGCAGCGCTCGACAGGGGCGAATCTCTGGAAACACCATATATTTT. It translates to CASSARQGRISGNTIYF.

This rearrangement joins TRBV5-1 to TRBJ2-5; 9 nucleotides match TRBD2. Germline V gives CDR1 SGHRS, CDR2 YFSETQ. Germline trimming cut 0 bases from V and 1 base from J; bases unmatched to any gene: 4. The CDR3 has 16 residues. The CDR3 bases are TGCGCCAGCAGCTTGGAGGCTAGCGGGACCCAAGAGACCCAGTACTTC. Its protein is CASSLEASGTQETQYF.

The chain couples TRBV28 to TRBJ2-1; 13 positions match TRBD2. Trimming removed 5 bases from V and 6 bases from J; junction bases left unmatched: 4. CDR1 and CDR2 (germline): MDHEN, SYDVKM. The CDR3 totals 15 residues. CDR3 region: CASSPTSGGANEQFF. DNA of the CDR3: TGTGCCAGCAGTCCCACTAGCGGGGGGGCCAATGAGCAGTTCTTC.

CDR3 region: CASRTGGPNEQYF. The CDR3 DNA follows: TGTGCCAGCCGAACCGGAGGGCCCAACGAGCAGTACTTC. This chain links TRBV28 with TRBJ2-7; possible D gene TRBD2, 6 bases. The CDR3 consists of 13 residues. Trimming took 8 bases from V and 5 from J, leaving 16 bases between them. Per the germline V gene, CDR1 is MDHEN and CDR2 is SYDVKM.

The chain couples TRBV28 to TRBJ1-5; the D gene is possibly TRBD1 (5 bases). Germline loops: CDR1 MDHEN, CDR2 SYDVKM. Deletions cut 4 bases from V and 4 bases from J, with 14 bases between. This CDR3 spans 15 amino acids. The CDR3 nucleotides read TGTGCCAGCAGTTCGCGGGGCAGCTTTAATCAGCCCCAGCATTTT. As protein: CASSSRGSFNQPQHF.

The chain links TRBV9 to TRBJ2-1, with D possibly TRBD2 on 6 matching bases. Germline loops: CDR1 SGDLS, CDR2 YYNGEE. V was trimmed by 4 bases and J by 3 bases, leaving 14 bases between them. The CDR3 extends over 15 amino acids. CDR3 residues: CASSPVAASYNEQFF. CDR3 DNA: TGTGCCAGCAGCCCAGTAGCGGCAAGCTACAATGAGCAGTTCTTC. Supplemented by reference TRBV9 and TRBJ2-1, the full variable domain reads DSGVTQTPKHLITATGQRVTLRCSPRSGDLSVYWYQQSLDQGLQFLIQYYNGEERAKGNILERFSAQQFPDLHSELNLSSLELGDSALYFCASSPVAASYNEQFFGPGTRLTVL.

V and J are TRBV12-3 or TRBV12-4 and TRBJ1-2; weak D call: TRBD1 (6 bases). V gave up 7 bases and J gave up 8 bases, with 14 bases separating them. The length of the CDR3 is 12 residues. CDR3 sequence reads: CASKNRDDGYTF. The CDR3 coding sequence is TGTGCCAGCAAGAACAGGGACGACGGCTACACCTTC.

CDR3 residues: CASSHTAGDNRYSNQPQHF. CDR3 nucleotide sequence: TGTGCCAGCAGCCATACAGCCGGGGACAACCGGTATAGCAATCAGCCCCAGCATTTT. This chain links TRBV7-8 with TRBJ1-5; TRBD1 is a possible D gene (6 bases). Germline CDR1 SGHVS, CDR2 FQNEAQ. The CDR3 covers 19 residues. V lost 5 bases and J lost 0, with 23 bases in between.

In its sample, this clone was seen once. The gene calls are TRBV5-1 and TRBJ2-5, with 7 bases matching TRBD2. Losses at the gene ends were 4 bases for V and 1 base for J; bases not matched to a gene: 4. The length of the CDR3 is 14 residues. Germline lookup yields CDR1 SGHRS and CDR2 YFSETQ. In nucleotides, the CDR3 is TGCGCCAGCAGCACGGGACTACCCCAAGAGACCCAGTACTTC. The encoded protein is CASSTGLPQETQYF.

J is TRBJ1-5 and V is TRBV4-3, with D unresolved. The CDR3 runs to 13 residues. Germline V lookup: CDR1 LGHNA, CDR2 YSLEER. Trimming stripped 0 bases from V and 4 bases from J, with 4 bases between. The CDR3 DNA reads TGCGCCAGCAGCCAAGACTTAAATCAGCCCCAGCATTTT. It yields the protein CASSQDLNQPQHF.

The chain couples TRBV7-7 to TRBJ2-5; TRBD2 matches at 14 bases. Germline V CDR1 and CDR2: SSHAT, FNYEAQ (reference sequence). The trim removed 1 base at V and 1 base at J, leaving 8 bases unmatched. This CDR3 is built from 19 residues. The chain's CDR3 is CASSLGRTSGRRGQETQYF. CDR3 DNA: TGTGCCAGCAGCTTAGGGAGGACTAGCGGGAGGAGAGGCCAAGAGACCCAGTACTTC.

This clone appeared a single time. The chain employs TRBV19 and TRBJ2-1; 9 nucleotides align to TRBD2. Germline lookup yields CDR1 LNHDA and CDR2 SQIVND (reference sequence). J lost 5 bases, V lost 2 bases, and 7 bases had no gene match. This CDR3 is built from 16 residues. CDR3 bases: TGTGCCAGTAGTATAAGGAGCGGGAGGATTAACAATGAGCAGTTCTTC. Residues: CASSIRSGRINNEQFF. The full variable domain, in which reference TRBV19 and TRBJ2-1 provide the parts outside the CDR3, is DGGITQSPKYLFRKEGQNVTLSCEQNLNHDAMYWYRQDPGQGLRLIYYSQIVNDFQKGDIAEGYSVSREKKESFPLTVTSAQKNPTAFYLCASSIRSGRINNEQFFGPGTRLTVL.

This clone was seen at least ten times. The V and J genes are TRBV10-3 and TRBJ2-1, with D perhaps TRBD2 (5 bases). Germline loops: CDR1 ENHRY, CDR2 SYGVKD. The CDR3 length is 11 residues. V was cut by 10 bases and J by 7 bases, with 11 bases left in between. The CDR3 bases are TGTGCCACGGCGGGTTCTAATGAGCAGTTCTTC. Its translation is CATAGSNEQFF.

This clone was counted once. CDR3 loop: CASRTGVNTGELFF. Here the CDR3 DNA reads TGTGCCAGCAGGACAGGGGTCAACACCGGGGAGCTGTTTTTT. The rearrangement uses TRBV18 and TRBJ2-2, with 9 nucleotides matching TRBD1. Germline assignment: CDR1 KGHSH and CDR2 LQKENI. The V and J ends lost 8 bases and 2 bases, in that order; junction bases with no gene match: 3. The CDR3 sequence is 14 residues long.

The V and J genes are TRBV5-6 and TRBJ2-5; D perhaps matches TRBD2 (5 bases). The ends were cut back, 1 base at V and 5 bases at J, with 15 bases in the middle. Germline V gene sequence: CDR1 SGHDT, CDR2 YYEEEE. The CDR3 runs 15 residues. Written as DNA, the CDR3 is TGTGCCAGCAGCTTGTATCGGGGTAGTTCGGAGACCCAGTACTTC. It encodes CASSLYRGSSETQYF.

The CDR3 region is CASSLDSGSAYEQYF. The CDR3 DNA reads as TGTGCCAGCAGCTTGGATTCCGGGAGCGCCTACGAGCAGTACTTC. V gene TRBV5-4 combines with J gene TRBJ2-7; D might be TRBD2 (6 bases). CDR3 length: 15 amino acids. Germline V gene lookup returns CDR1 SGHNT and CDR2 YYREEE (reference sequence). V was clipped by 0 bases and J by 2 bases, with 12 bases between them.

The CDR3 protein is CAISDDFGGLNQPQHF. The DNA for the CDR3 is TGTGCCATCAGTGACGACTTTGGAGGCCTCAATCAGCCCCAGCATTTT. The J gene is TRBJ1-5, the V gene TRBV10-3; D gene unclear. The CDR3 is 16 amino acids. V lost 3 bases and J lost 3, with 15 bases in between. Per the germline V gene, CDR1 is ENHRY and CDR2 is SYGVKD.

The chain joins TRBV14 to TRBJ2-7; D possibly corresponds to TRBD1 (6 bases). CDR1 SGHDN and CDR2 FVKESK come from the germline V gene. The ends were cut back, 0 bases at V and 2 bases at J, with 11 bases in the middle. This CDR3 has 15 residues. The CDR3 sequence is CASSQETGSAYEQYF. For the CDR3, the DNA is TGTGCCAGCAGCCAAGAAACAGGGAGCGCCTACGAGCAGTACTTC.

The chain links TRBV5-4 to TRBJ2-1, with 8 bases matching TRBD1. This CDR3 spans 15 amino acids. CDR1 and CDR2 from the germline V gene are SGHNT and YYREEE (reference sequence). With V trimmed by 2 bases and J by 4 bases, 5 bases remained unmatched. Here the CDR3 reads CASSLQGEPYNEQFF. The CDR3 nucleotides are TGTGCCAGCAGCTTACAGGGGGAACCGTACAATGAGCAGTTCTTC.